These 27 T cell receptor beta chains were all obtained from the same sample, sequenced in a study of CD8 T cells in ankylosing spondylitis (dated by TCRdb to 2016 to 2017). Beyond this particular receptor, the publication reports: Blood from ankylosing spondylitis patients appeared to be characterized by a TCR beta motif composed of 7 to 9 highly homologous amino acid variants.

Their target antigens are unknown. Library preparation used 5' RACE. Sequencing relied on an Illumina HiSeq 2500. The public reads were reanalyzed by TCRdb: fastp trimming at Q25, MiXCR alignment, in-frame beta chains only. Each record represents a unique CDR3 protein, reported with the most common genes and DNA among its rows. The sample data list 750,000 to 850,000 distinct CDR3 sequences, and 12% of these were observed just once. Of the sample, approximately 0.46% falls within the top ten clones. Material for sequencing was blood, either unsorted or a sorted T cell fraction (not recorded which). The source of these receptors is a male donor with ankylosing spondylitis.

This clonotype was found a few times. The chain carries TRBV7-8 and TRBJ2-1; D gene ambiguous. V was cut by 2 bases and J by 9 bases, with 8 bases left in between. The CDR3 totals 12 residues. Germline V gene data show CDR1 as SGHVS and CDR2 as FQNEAQ. The CDR3 reads CASSLTWGEQFF. Here the CDR3 DNA reads TGTGCCAGCAGCTTAACTTGGGGTGAGCAGTTCTTC.

This clonotype was counted between two and nine times. This rearrangement joins TRBV5-6 to TRBJ2-1; TRBD2 agrees at 14 bases. The V gene end was trimmed by 4 bases and the J gene end by 0 bases; junction bases not matched to a gene: 6. The CDR3 length is 18 residues. Per the germline V gene, CDR1 is SGHDT and CDR2 is YYEEEE. In DNA, the CDR3 is TGTGCCAGCAGCCGGACTAGCGGGAGGCCCAGCTCCTACAATGAGCAGTTCTTC. Its translation: CASSRTSGRPSSYNEQFF.

In this sample, this clonotype turned up many times. The chain combines TRBV29-1 with TRBJ2-1; TRBD2 might be the D (5 bases). The V gene lost 8 bases and the J gene lost 8 bases, with 10 bases spanning the gap. The germline CDR1 and CDR2 sequences are SQVTM and ANQGSEA. This CDR3 has 10 amino acids. The CDR3 loop reads CSLGVDEQFF. CDR3 bases: TGCAGCCTGGGAGTGGATGAGCAGTTCTTC.

The genes are TRBV6-5 and TRBJ1-1; D may be TRBD1 (6 bases). CDR3 length: 15 residues. V was trimmed by 3 bases and J by 1 base, leaving 12 bases between them. Per the germline V gene, CDR1 is MNHEY and CDR2 is SVGAGI. The CDR3 nucleotides are TGTGCCAGCAGTTATCTGACAGGAGCGAACACTGAAGCTTTCTTT. Amino acids: CASSYLTGANTEAFF.

J is TRBJ2-1 and V is TRBV6-5, with a tentative D call TRBD2 (5 bases). Trimming stripped 0 bases from V and 3 bases from J, with 12 bases between. CDR1 is MNHEY and CDR2 is SVGAGI in the germline V gene. The CDR3 is 16 residues long. The CDR3 loop reads CASSYSKSGYYNEQFF. In nucleotides, the CDR3 is TGTGCCAGCAGTTACTCGAAGAGCGGTTACTACAATGAGCAGTTCTTC.

This clonotype was counted only a few times. The chain uses TRBV7-2 and TRBJ1-5; D is uncertain. The CDR3 has 16 residues. V was pared by 5 bases and J by 2 bases, with 16 bases between. Germline V CDR1 and CDR2: SGHTA, FQGNSA. The CDR3 DNA reads as TGTGCCAGCAGCCGTCGTGCGATTTTCGGCAATCAGCCCCAGCATTTT. This gives the protein CASSRRAIFGNQPQHF.

This clonotype was observed a handful of times. The gene calls are TRBV7-9 and TRBJ2-7, with 9 bases lining up with TRBD1. The CDR3 is made up of 14 amino acids. The V gene's germline CDR1 is SEHNR and CDR2 FQNEAQ (reference sequence). V lost 7 bases, J lost 4 bases, and 8 bases stayed unmatched. The CDR3 sequence: CASNEQGAAYEQYF. The CDR3 DNA reads as TGTGCCAGCAACGAACAGGGGGCCGCATACGAGCAGTACTTC.

This clonotype was seen a few times. The chain employs TRBV6-5 and TRBJ1-5, with a weak D call TRBD1 (6 bases). The CDR3 spans 18 residues. CDR1 and CDR2 from the germline V gene are MNHEY and SVGAGI. Trimming took off 1 base at V and 0 bases at J, with 16 bases between the two ends. In nucleotides, the CDR3 is TGTGCCAGCAGTTACTTGGGTGGACAGATCTATAGCAATCAGCCCCAGCATTTT. This codes for CASSYLGGQIYSNQPQHF.

The chain recombines TRBV7-2 with TRBJ1-2; D gene unclear. The CDR3 has 15 residues. The germline gives CDR1 SGHTA, CDR2 FQGNSA. Trimming took off 2 bases at V and 5 bases at J, with 15 bases between the two ends. The CDR3 region has the DNA TGTGCCAGCAGCTTAAGGGCAGTAGGGCCTTATGGCTACACCTTC. It specifies CASSLRAVGPYGYTF.

The chain joins TRBV20-1 to TRBJ2-4, with D maybe TRBD2 (6 bases). Germline values: CDR1 DFQATT, CDR2 SNEGSKA (reference sequence). The CDR3 contains 15 residues. The V and J ends lost 4 bases and 0 bases respectively, with 13 bases between them. CDR3 sequence (DNA): TGCAGTGCTATCCGGGACTCCCTAGCCAAAAACATTCAGTACTTC. Protein sequence: CSAIRDSLAKNIQYF.

The rearrangement links TRBV6-2 or TRBV6-3 to TRBJ2-3, with a weak D call TRBD2 (5 bases). The germline V and J ends were trimmed by 2 bases and 1 base, with 7 bases remaining between them. The germline V gene has CDR1 MNHEY and CDR2 SVGEGT. The CDR3 extends over 14 amino acids. The CDR3 reads CASSYRSGTDTQYF. In DNA, the CDR3 is TGTGCCAGCAGTTACCGTAGCGGCACAGATACGCAGTATTTT.

In this sample, this clonotype turned up a few times. The J gene is TRBJ2-7, the V gene TRBV12-3 or TRBV12-4; 11 bases match TRBD1. This CDR3 region has 16 residues. V was pared by 1 base and J by 2 bases, with 4 bases of the junction left unmatched. The CDR3, as DNA: TGTGCCAGCAGTTTAGGGACAGGGGGCCCGGCCTACGAGCAGTACTTC. Translating gives CASSLGTGGPAYEQYF.

This chain links TRBV7-9 with TRBJ1-1; 8 nucleotides match TRBD1. The CDR3 sequence is 14 residues long. Germline V gene data show CDR1 as SEHNR and CDR2 as FQNEAQ (reference sequence). The ends lost 4 bases at V and 5 bases at J; junction bases unmatched: 6. The CDR3 here is CASSSGGWGTEAFF. The DNA of the CDR3 is TGTGCCAGCAGCTCAGGGGGCTGGGGGACTGAAGCTTTCTTT. The complete variable domain, with remaining parts taken from reference TRBV7-9 and TRBJ1-1, reads DTGVSQNPRHKITKRGQNVTFRCDPISEHNRLYWYRQTLGQGPEFLTYFQNEAQLEKSRLLSDRFSAERPKGSFSTLEIQRTEQGDSAMYLCASSSGGWGTEAFFGQGTRLTVV.

This clonotype has only a few counts. V usage is TRBV20-1 and J usage is TRBJ2-1, with D perhaps matching TRBD1 or TRBD2 (5 bases each). This CDR3 contains 19 residues. The germline V and J ends were trimmed by 0 bases and 1 base, with 22 bases remaining between them. Germline V gene sequence: CDR1 DFQATT, CDR2 SNEGSKA (reference sequence). The CDR3: CSARDQGSSGRGSYNEQFF. In nucleotides, the CDR3 is TGCAGTGCTAGAGATCAGGGAAGTAGTGGGAGAGGATCCTACAATGAGCAGTTCTTC.

The chain joins TRBV6-1 to TRBJ2-7, with 9 bases aligning to TRBD2. The length of the CDR3 is 13 residues. V dropped 6 bases and J dropped 4; count of bases not matched to a gene: 4. Germline CDR1 reads MNHNS; CDR2 reads SASEGT. CDR3 sequence (DNA): TGTGCCAGCAGATCACTAGCGGGTTACGAGCAGTACTTC. As protein: CASRSLAGYEQYF.

This chain uses TRBV20-1 with TRBJ2-1; TRBD2 agrees at 16 bases. This CDR3 is 19 amino acids long. Germline CDR1 reads DFQATT; CDR2 reads SNEGSKA (reference sequence). V gave up 1 base and J gave up 4 bases; unmatched junction bases: 10. CDR3 in amino acids: CSARVRGLAGGLWYNEQFF. CDR3 in DNA: TGCAGTGCTAGAGTCAGGGGACTAGCGGGAGGGCTTTGGTACAATGAGCAGTTCTTC.

There are a few counts of this clonotype. This chain uses TRBV19 with TRBJ1-2, with 12 nucleotides matching TRBD1. Trimming removed 5 bases from V and 5 bases from J; junction bases left unmatched: 6. Germline CDR1 and CDR2: LNHDA and SQIVND (reference sequence). The CDR3 is 15 amino acids. CDR3 DNA sequence: TGTGCCAGTAGTCTCGGGGGACAGGGGGCGTATGGCTACACCTTC. Its protein is CASSLGGQGAYGYTF.

The chain has TRBV15 and TRBJ2-7, with D tentatively TRBD2 (5 bases). V lost 0 bases and J 0 bases, leaving 12 bases between the germline ends. The germline V gene encodes CDR1 LNHNV and CDR2 YYDKDF (reference sequence). The CDR3 loop spans 16 amino acids. CDR3 amino acids: CATSRDRTVYSYEQYF. The CDR3 DNA is TGTGCCACCAGCAGAGATAGGACTGTTTACTCCTACGAGCAGTACTTC.

This chain connects TRBV18 to TRBJ2-3; a weak D match, TRBD1 (6 bases). Trimming removed 0 bases at V and 6 bases at J, with 13 bases between. The CDR3 length is 15 residues. CDR1 KGHSH and CDR2 LQKENI come from the germline V gene. In DNA, the CDR3 is TGTGCCAGCTCACCACCGGGGGCCCTCCGCGATACGCAGTATTTT. This codes for CASSPPGALRDTQYF.

This clonotype has just a few counts. The chain combines TRBV10-3 with TRBJ2-7; 10 bases are a match to TRBD2. V dropped 10 bases and J dropped 5; count of bases not matched to a gene: 11. From germline, CDR1 is ENHRY and CDR2 SYGVKD. This CDR3 spans 14 amino acids. CDR3 loop: CATARTSGNDEQYF. The CDR3, as DNA: TGTGCCACGGCGCGGACTAGCGGTAACGACGAGCAGTACTTC.

This chain uses TRBV15 with TRBJ2-1; weak D call: TRBD2 (5 bases). V was trimmed by 6 bases and J by 4 bases, leaving 10 bases between them. CDR3 length equals 13 residues. Germline-derived CDR1 and CDR2 are LNHNV and YYDKDF (reference sequence). The CDR3 spells CATRGGRYNEQFF. The CDR3 DNA reads as TGTGCCACCAGAGGAGGACGGTACAATGAGCAGTTCTTC.

Only a few counts were recorded for this clonotype. V and J are TRBV5-1 and TRBJ1-1, with unresolved D. The V gene's germline CDR1 is SGHRS and CDR2 YFSETQ. This CDR3 is built from 15 residues. The ends were cut back, 4 bases at V and 4 bases at J, with 17 bases in the middle. The DNA of the CDR3 is TGCGCCAGCAGCCCCCGGTGGGCGGGAGGCACTGAAGCTTTCTTT. Its protein is CASSPRWAGGTEAFF.

This clonotype was observed at least ten times. The chain joins TRBV5-1 to TRBJ2-1; no clear D gene. V shed 5 bases and J shed 2 bases, with 5 bases lying between them. The CDR3 consists of 12 residues. Germline V gene data show CDR1 as SGHRS and CDR2 as YFSETQ. The CDR3 DNA follows: TGCGCCAGCAGAAACACCTACAATGAGCAGTTCTTC. Translated: CASRNTYNEQFF.

The sample holds many counts of this clonotype. This chain links TRBV5-1 with TRBJ1-1; TRBD1 matches at 10 bases. Germline CDR1 is SGHRS and CDR2 is YFSETQ. This CDR3 has 16 residues. With 5 bases clipped from V and 0 bases from J, the junction kept 7 bases outside the gene matches. This chain's CDR3 is CASRTGTGAMNTEAFF. Written as DNA, the CDR3 is TGCGCCAGCAGAACCGGGACAGGGGCCATGAACACTGAAGCTTTCTTT.

The chain links TRBV10-3 to TRBJ1-1; D is perhaps TRBD1 (5 bases). Germline V lookup: CDR1 ENHRY, CDR2 SYGVKD. This CDR3 is built from 13 residues. Deletions cut 10 bases from V and 0 bases from J, with 12 bases between. This chain's CDR3 is CATKTEMNTEAFF. The CDR3 DNA follows: TGTGCCACGAAGACAGAGATGAACACTGAAGCTTTCTTT.

The rearrangement uses TRBV4-2 and TRBJ2-3; D ambiguous. Germline-derived CDR1 and CDR2 are LGHNA and YNFKEQ. V shed 6 bases and J shed 2 bases, with 15 bases lying between them. The CDR3 is 15 residues long. In nucleotides, the CDR3 is TGTGCCAGCAGTCCCAGGCAGGAAAACACAGATACGCAGTATTTT. This gives the protein CASSPRQENTDTQYF.

This clonotype has a count of ten or more. The rearrangement joins TRBV20-1 to TRBJ2-2, with TRBD2 matching over 8 bases. Trimming removed 6 bases from V and 7 bases from J; junction bases left unmatched: 7. This CDR3 is built from 13 residues. Germline V gene sequence: CDR1 DFQATT, CDR2 SNEGSKA (reference sequence). CDR3 amino acids: CSAGTSLVGELFF. CDR3 bases: TGCAGTGCCGGGACTAGTTTAGTCGGGGAGCTGTTTTTT.